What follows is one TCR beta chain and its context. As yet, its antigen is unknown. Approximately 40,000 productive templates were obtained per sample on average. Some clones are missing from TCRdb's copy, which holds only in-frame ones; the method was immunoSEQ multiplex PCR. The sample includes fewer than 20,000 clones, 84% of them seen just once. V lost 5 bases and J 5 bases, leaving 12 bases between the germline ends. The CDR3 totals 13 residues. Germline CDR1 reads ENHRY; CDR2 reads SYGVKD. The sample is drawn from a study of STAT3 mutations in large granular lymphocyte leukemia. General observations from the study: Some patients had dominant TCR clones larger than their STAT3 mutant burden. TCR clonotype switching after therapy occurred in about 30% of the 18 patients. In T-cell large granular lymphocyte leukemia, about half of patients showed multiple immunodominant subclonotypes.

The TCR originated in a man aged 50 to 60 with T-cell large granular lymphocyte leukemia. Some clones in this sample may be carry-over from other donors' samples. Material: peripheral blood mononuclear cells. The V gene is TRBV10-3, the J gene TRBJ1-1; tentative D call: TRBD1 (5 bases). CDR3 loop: CAISLGEGTEAFF. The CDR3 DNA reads TGTGCCATCAGTCTAGGGGAGGGGACTGAAGCTTTCTTT.